The clone carrying this TCR beta chain was observed many times. The antigen is undetermined. TCRdb called the 5' RACE reads again in MiXCR, with one record for every CDR3 protein. The sample holds 150,000 to 200,000 distinct CDR3 sequences, around a sixth seen once. The data belong to a study of CD8 T cells in ankylosing spondylitis. Whole-study results and caveats: Ankylosing spondylitis blood seemed to carry a telltale TCR beta motif made of under 10 highly homologous variants.

CDR3 length equals 15 residues. Germline CDR1 is SQVTM and CDR2 is ANQGSEA. Trimming took 3 bases from V and 0 from J; bases not matched to a gene: 3. The chain combines TRBV29-1 with TRBJ2-7; TRBD2 matches 12 bases. This TCR was sampled from a male donor aged 10-35 years with ankylosing spondylitis or in good health (not recorded which). Material for sequencing was blood, either unsorted or a sorted T cell fraction (not recorded which). CDR3 residues: CSVEGLAGNSYEQYF. As DNA, the CDR3 is TGCAGCGTTGAGGGACTAGCGGGCAACTCCTACGAGCAGTACTTC.